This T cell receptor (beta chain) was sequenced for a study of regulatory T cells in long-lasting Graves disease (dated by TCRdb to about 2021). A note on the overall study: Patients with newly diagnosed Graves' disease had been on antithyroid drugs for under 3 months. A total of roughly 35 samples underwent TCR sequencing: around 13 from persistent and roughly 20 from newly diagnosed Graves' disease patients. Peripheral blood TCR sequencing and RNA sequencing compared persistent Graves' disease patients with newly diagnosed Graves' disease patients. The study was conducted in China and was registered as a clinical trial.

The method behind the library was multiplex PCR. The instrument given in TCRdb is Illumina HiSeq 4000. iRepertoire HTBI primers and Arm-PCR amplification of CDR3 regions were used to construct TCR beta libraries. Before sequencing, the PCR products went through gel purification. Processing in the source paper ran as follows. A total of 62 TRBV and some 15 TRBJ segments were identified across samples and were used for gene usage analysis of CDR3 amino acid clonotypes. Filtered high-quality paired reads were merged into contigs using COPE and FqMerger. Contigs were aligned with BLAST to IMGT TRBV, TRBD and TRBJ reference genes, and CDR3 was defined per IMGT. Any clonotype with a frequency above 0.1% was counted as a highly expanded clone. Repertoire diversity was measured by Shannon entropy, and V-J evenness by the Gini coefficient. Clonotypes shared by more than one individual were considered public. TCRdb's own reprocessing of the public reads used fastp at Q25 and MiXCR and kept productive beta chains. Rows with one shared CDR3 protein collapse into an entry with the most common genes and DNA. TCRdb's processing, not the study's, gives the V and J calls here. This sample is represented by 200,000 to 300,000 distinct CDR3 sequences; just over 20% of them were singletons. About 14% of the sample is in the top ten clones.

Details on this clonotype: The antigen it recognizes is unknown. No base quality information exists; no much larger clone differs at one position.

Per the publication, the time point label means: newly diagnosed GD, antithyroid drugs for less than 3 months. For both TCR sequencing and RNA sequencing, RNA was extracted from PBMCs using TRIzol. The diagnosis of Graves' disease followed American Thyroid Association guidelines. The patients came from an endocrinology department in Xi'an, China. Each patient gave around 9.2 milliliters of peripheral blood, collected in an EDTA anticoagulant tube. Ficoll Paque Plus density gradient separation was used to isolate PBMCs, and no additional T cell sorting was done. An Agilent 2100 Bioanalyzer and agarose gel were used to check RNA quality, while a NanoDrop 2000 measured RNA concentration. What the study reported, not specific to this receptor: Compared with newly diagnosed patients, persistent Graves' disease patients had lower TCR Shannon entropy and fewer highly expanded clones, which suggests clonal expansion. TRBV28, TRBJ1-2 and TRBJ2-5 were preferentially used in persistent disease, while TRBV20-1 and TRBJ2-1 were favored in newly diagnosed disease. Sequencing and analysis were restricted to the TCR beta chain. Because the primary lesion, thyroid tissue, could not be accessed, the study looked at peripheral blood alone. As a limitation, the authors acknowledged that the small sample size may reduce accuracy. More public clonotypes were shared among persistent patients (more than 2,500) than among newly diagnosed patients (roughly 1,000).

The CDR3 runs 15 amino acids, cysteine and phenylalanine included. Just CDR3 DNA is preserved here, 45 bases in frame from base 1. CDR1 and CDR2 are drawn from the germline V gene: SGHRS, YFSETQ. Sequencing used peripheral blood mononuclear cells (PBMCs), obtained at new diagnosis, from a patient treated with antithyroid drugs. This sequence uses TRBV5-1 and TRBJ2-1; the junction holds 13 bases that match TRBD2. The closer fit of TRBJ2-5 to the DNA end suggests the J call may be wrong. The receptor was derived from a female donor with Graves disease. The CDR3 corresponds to CASSLRLAGGETQYF. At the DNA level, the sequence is TGCGCCAGCAGCCTACGACTAGCGGGAGGCGAGACCCAGTACTTC.